This T cell receptor (beta chain) was recorded in a study of T cell repertoires in cytomegalovirus infection. TCRdb re-analysed the reads in MiXCR, keeping a single row per CDR3 protein. This table has approximately 100,000 distinct CDR3 sequences, less than 30% appearing once. V shed 4 bases, J shed 3 bases, and the junction held 8 bases outside the gene matches. There are 15 residues in the CDR3. Germline V lookup: CDR1 SGHDT, CDR2 YYEEEE. With regard to this clonotype: Its matching antigen is unknown.

This clonotype was sampled from a human donor in good health (CMV status not recorded). Some clones in this sample may be carry-over from other donors' samples. Sequencing used CD8+ T cells from cultured PBMCs, obtained from culture after CMV antigen stimulation. This chain uses TRBV5-6 with TRBJ2-5, with TRBD2 matching 8 bases. The CDR3 region has the DNA TGTGCCAGCAGCCTGGACGGGGGGGGCGAAGAGACCCAGTACTTC. Its protein is CASSLDGGGEETQYF.